The rows below give T cell receptor beta chains drawn from one sample of a study of blood T cell repertoires in COVID-19. Profiled with immunoSEQ multiplex PCR; TCRdb holds only in-frame clones, not every one. The table records about 59,000 clones, 60% to 80% of them present only once. Sequenced material: peripheral blood. The source of these receptors is a man older than 75 with acute or convalescent COVID-19. Each CDR3 is given with its conserved first and last residue. Fields, in order: CDR3 DNA, CDR3 protein, D gene, V gene, J gene, CDR3 length, clone size. The D gene is left open where the match is weak. Clone size, where shown, is once, few, many, or a class for clones that have expanded.

CDR3 DNA: TGTGCCAGTGGACAGGGGGCGAACCCCCCTATTGGCTACACCTTC
CDR3 protein: CASGQGANPPIGYTF
D gene: TRBD1
V gene: TRBV19
J gene: TRBJ1-2
CDR3 length: 15
clone size: NA

CDR3 DNA: TGTGCCAGCAGGCCCACCGGGACAGACAATCAGCCCCAGCATTTT
CDR3 protein: CASRPTGTDNQPQHF
D gene: TRBD1
V gene: TRBV4-2
J gene: TRBJ1-5
CDR3 length: 15
clone size: few

CDR3 DNA: TGCGCCAGCAGAAATGGTTATGGGACTTCTACCTACGAGCAGTACTTC
CDR3 protein: CASRNGYGTSTYEQYF
D gene: NA
V gene: TRBV5-1
J gene: TRBJ2-7
CDR3 length: 16
clone size: NA

CDR3 DNA: TGTGCCACCAGTGATGCCTCGGGGTGGGCAAACACCTTC
CDR3 protein: CATSDASGWANTF
D gene: NA
V gene: TRBV24-1
J gene: TRBJ1-2
CDR3 length: 13
clone size: NA

CDR3 DNA: TGTGCTAGTGGTTTGGACGTTAACGGGCAAGAGACCCAGTACTTC
CDR3 protein: CASGLDVNGQETQYF
D gene: NA
V gene: TRBV12-5
J gene: TRBJ2-5
CDR3 length: 15
clone size: NA

CDR3 DNA: TGTGCCAGCAGCTTAGAATGGGGCAGGGGGCAAGAGACCCAGTACTTC
CDR3 protein: CASSLEWGRGQETQYF
D gene: TRBD1
V gene: TRBV11-3
J gene: TRBJ2-5
CDR3 length: 16
clone size: NA

CDR3 DNA: TGTGCCACCAGTGATGCAAGCGACCCGGATTACGAGCAGTACTTC
CDR3 protein: CATSDASDPDYEQYF
D gene: NA
V gene: TRBV24-1
J gene: TRBJ2-7
CDR3 length: 15
clone size: few

CDR3 DNA: TGTGCCAGCAGCTTAGGGCAAATGGCCACTAATGAAAAACTGTTTTTT
CDR3 protein: CASSLGQMATNEKLFF
D gene: NA
V gene: TRBV7-9
J gene: TRBJ1-4
CDR3 length: 16
clone size: NA

CDR3 DNA: TGTGCCAGCTCCCTTTCTGGGCTGGAGCAGTTCTTC
CDR3 protein: CASSLSGLEQFF
D gene: NA
V gene: TRBV18
J gene: TRBJ2-1
CDR3 length: 12
clone size: NA

CDR3 DNA: TGTGCCAGCAGTATACGACAGGGCAGCGAGCAGTACTTC
CDR3 protein: CASSIRQGSEQYF
D gene: TRBD1
V gene: TRBV6-5
J gene: TRBJ2-7
CDR3 length: 13
clone size: NA

CDR3 DNA: TGTGCCAGCAGTTACACTAGCGGGGGGCCCTCCGTCGGGGAGCTGTTTTTT
CDR3 protein: CASSYTSGGPSVGELFF
D gene: TRBD2
V gene: TRBV6-2/TRBV6-3
J gene: TRBJ2-2
CDR3 length: 17
clone size: once

CDR3 DNA: TGCGCCAGCAGCTTGGGACTAGCGGGGAATGAGCAGTTCTTC
CDR3 protein: CASSLGLAGNEQFF
D gene: TRBD2
V gene: TRBV5-1
J gene: TRBJ2-1
CDR3 length: 14
clone size: NA

CDR3 DNA: TGCGCCAGCAGCCCGACAGGGTCCACCGGGGAGCTGTTTTTT
CDR3 protein: CASSPTGSTGELFF
D gene: TRBD1
V gene: TRBV4-1
J gene: TRBJ2-2
CDR3 length: 14
clone size: NA

CDR3 DNA: TGTGCCAGCAGCACAACAGGGGGCACTGAAGCTTTCTTT
CDR3 protein: CASSTTGGTEAFF
D gene: TRBD1
V gene: TRBV6-4
J gene: TRBJ1-1
CDR3 length: 13
clone size: NA

CDR3 DNA: TGTGCCAGCAGCAGACTAGCGGGGGGGAACACCGGGGAGCTGTTTTTT
CDR3 protein: CASSRLAGGNTGELFF
D gene: TRBD2
V gene: TRBV27
J gene: TRBJ2-2
CDR3 length: 16
clone size: NA

CDR3 DNA: TGTGCCTGGAGGGTAAGCGGGACCAATGAGCAGTTCTTC
CDR3 protein: CAWRVSGTNEQFF
D gene: TRBD2
V gene: TRBV30
J gene: TRBJ2-1
CDR3 length: 13
clone size: NA

CDR3 DNA: TGTGCCAGTAGCCCTGACAGGCTCAATCAGCCCCAGCATTTT
CDR3 protein: CASSPDRLNQPQHF
D gene: NA
V gene: TRBV19
J gene: TRBJ1-5
CDR3 length: 14
clone size: many

CDR3 DNA: TGTGCCAGCAGCCAACTAGCGGGAGTGGAGACCCAGTACTTC
CDR3 protein: CASSQLAGVETQYF
D gene: TRBD2
V gene: TRBV5-6
J gene: TRBJ2-5
CDR3 length: 14
clone size: NA

CDR3 DNA: TGTGCCAGCAGCCCCGGAGGCCAGGCCGACTGGGCCAAAAACATTCAGTACTTC
CDR3 protein: CASSPGGQADWAKNIQYF
D gene: NA
V gene: TRBV11-3
J gene: TRBJ2-4
CDR3 length: 18
clone size: NA

CDR3 DNA: TGCGCCAGCAGCTTCCAGGGGGCGGTCAACACTGAAGCTTTCTTT
CDR3 protein: CASSFQGAVNTEAFF
D gene: TRBD1
V gene: TRBV5-1
J gene: TRBJ1-1
CDR3 length: 15
clone size: NA

CDR3 DNA: TGTGCCAGCAGTTTGCAGGGGAGAGGCACCGGGGAGCTGTTTTTT
CDR3 protein: CASSLQGRGTGELFF
D gene: NA
V gene: TRBV28
J gene: TRBJ2-2
CDR3 length: 15
clone size: NA

CDR3 DNA: TGTGCCAGCAGCCAACTTACAGGGGAGCAGTTCTTC
CDR3 protein: CASSQLTGEQFF
D gene: NA
V gene: TRBV3-1/TRBV3-2
J gene: TRBJ2-1
CDR3 length: 12
clone size: NA

CDR3 DNA: TGTGCCAGCCCCCCCCAAAGACTAGCCAACACAGATACGCAGTATTTT
CDR3 protein: CASPPQRLANTDTQYF
D gene: TRBD2
V gene: TRBV6-7
J gene: TRBJ2-3
CDR3 length: 16
clone size: NA

CDR3 DNA: TGTGCCAGCAGATCAGGGGGCCTGGACACTGAAGCTTTCTTT
CDR3 protein: CASRSGGLDTEAFF
D gene: TRBD1
V gene: TRBV27
J gene: TRBJ1-1
CDR3 length: 14
clone size: NA

CDR3 DNA: TGTGCCAGCAGCGTAGCAGGGTTCTCTGGAAACACCATATATTTT
CDR3 protein: CASSVAGFSGNTIYF
D gene: NA
V gene: TRBV9
J gene: TRBJ1-3
CDR3 length: 15
clone size: NA

CDR3 DNA: TGTGCCAGCAGCTTGGTAGCGGAGAGGGGGACCCAGTACTTC
CDR3 protein: CASSLVAERGTQYF
D gene: NA
V gene: TRBV5-4
J gene: TRBJ2-5
CDR3 length: 14
clone size: few

CDR3 DNA: TGTGCCAGCAGCCAAGATGGGACAAACGAGCAGTACTTC
CDR3 protein: CASSQDGTNEQYF
D gene: NA
V gene: TRBV3-1/TRBV3-2
J gene: TRBJ2-7
CDR3 length: 13
clone size: NA

CDR3 DNA: TGTGCCTGGGGACAGGCAAACTATGGCTACACCTTC
CDR3 protein: CAWGQANYGYTF
D gene: TRBD1
V gene: TRBV30
J gene: TRBJ1-2
CDR3 length: 12
clone size: few

CDR3 DNA: TGTGCCAGCAGCCAAGGGGTAGCAGCTAACACCGGGGAGCTGTTTTTT
CDR3 protein: CASSQGVAANTGELFF
D gene: NA
V gene: TRBV3-1/TRBV3-2
J gene: TRBJ2-2
CDR3 length: 16
clone size: NA

CDR3 DNA: TGTGCCAGCAGCTCCGGGGTCGCAGATACGCAGTATTTT
CDR3 protein: CASSSGVADTQYF
D gene: NA
V gene: TRBV11-3
J gene: TRBJ2-3
CDR3 length: 13
clone size: few

CDR3 DNA: TGTGCCAGCAGTTACCGGGACAGGGGGTACGAGCAGTACTTC
CDR3 protein: CASSYRDRGYEQYF
D gene: TRBD1
V gene: TRBV6-5
J gene: TRBJ2-7
CDR3 length: 14
clone size: NA